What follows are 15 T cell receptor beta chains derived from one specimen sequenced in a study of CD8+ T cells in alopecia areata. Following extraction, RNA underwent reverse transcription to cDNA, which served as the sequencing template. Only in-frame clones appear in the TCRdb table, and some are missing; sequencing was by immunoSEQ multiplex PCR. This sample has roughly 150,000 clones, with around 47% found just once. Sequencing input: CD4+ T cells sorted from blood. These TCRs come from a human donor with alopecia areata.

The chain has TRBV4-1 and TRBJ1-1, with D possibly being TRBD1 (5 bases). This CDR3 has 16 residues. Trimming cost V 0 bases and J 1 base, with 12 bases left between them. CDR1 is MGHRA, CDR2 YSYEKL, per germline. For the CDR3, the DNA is TGCGCCAGCAGCCAAGATAGGGACGGCGGGAACACTGAAGCTTTCTTT. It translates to CASSQDRDGGNTEAFF.

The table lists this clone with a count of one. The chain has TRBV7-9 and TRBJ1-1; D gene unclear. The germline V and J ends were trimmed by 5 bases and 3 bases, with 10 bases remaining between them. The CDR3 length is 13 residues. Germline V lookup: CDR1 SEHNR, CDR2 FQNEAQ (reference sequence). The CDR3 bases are TGTGCCAGCAGCGTCTCTCAGGACACTGAAGCTTTCTTT. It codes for CASSVSQDTEAFF.

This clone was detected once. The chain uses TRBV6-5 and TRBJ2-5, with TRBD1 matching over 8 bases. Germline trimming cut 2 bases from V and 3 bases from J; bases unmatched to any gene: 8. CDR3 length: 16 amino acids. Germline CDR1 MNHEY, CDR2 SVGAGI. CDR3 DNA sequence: TGTGCCAGCAGTTACGTTTATGGGACAGGAAAAGAGACCCAGTACTTC. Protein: CASSYVYGTGKETQYF.

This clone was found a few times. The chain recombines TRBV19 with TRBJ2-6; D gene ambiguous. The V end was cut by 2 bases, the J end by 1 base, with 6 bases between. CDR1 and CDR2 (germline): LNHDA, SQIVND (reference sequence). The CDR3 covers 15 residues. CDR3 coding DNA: TGTGCCAGTAGTATACCCGGTTCTGGGGCCAACGTCCTGACTTTC. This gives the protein CASSIPGSGANVLTF.

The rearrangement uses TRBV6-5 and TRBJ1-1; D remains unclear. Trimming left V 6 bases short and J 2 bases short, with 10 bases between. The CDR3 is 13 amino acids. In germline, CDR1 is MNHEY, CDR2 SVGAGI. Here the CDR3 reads CASRPGYNTEAFF. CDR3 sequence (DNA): TGTGCCAGCAGACCGGGCTATAACACTGAAGCTTTCTTT.

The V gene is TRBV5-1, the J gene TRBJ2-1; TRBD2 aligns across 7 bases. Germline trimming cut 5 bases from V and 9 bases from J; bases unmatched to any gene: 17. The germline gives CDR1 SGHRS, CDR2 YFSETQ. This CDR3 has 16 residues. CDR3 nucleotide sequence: TGCGCCAGCAGGCCTCTTCTAGCGGAGCCCAGGATTGAGCAGTTCTTC. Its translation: CASRPLLAEPRIEQFF.

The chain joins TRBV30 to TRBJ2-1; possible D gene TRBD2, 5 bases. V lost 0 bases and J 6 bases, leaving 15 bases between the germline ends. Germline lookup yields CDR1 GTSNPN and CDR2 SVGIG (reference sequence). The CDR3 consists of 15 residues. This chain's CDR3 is CAWSVRAALPNEQFF. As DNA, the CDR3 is TGTGCCTGGAGTGTACGAGCGGCTCTCCCCAATGAGCAGTTCTTC. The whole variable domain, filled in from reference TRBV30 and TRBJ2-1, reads SQTIHQWPATLVQPVGSPLSLECTVEGTSNPNLYWYRQAAGRGLQLLFYSVGIGQISSEVPQNLSASRPQDRQFILSSKKLLLSDSGFYLCAWSVRAALPNEQFFGPGTRLTVL.

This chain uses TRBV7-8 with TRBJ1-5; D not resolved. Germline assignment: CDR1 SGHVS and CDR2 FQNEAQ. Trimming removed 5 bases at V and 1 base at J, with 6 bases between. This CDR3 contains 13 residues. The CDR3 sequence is CASSPDSNQPQHF. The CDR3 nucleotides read TGTGCCAGCAGCCCGGACAGCAATCAGCCCCAGCATTTT.

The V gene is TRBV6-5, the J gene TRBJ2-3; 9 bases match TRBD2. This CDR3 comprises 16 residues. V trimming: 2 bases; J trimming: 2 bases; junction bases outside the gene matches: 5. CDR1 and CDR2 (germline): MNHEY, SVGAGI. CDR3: CASSYVAGVVTDTQYF. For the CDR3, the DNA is TGTGCCAGCAGTTACGTAGCGGGAGTAGTCACAGATACGCAGTATTTT.

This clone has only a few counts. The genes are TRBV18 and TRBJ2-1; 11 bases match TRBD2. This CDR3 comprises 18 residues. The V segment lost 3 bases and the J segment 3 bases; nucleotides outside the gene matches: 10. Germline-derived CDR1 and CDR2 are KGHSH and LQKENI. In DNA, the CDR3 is TGTGCCAGCTCACCGTTACTAGCGGGAGAGACCCACTACAATGAGCAGTTCTTC. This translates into CASSPLLAGETHYNEQFF.

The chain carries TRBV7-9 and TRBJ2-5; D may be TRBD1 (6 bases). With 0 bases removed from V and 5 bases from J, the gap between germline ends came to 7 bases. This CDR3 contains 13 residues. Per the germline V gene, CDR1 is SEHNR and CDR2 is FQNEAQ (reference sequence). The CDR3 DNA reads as TGTGCCAGCAGCTTAGCGGGGGCGGAGACCCAGTACTTC. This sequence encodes CASSLAGAETQYF.

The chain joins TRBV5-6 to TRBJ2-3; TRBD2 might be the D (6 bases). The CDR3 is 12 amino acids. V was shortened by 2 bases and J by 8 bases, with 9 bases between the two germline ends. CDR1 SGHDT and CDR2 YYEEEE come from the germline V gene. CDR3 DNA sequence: TGTGCCAGCAGCTTCCTGGGGGGTACGCAGTATTTT. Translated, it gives CASSFLGGTQYF.

In DNA, the CDR3 is TGTGCCAGCAGACCACCCGGACTAGCGGGAGAGGAGACCCAGTACTTC. Its translation: CASRPPGLAGEETQYF. The rearrangement links TRBV6-6 to TRBJ2-5; 13 bases are shared with TRBD2. V lost 6 bases and J lost 5; bases outside the gene matches: 9. The CDR3 totals 16 residues. CDR1 and CDR2 (germline): MNHNY, SVGAGI (reference sequence).

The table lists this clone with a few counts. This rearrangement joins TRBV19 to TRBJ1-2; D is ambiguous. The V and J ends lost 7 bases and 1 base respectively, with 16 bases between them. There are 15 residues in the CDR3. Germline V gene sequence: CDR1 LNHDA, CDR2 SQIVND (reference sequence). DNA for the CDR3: TGTGCCAGTACCTTTGGACTTCCTAATAACTATGGCTACACCTTC. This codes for CASTFGLPNNYGYTF.

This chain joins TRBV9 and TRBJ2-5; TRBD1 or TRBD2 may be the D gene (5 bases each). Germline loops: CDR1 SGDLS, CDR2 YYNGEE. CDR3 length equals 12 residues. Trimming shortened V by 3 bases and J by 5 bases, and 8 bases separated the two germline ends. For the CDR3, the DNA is TGTGCCAGCAGCGGGGGACGGGAGACCCAGTACTTC. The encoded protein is CASSGGRETQYF.